The clone carrying this T cell receptor beta chain was seen more than once but under ten times. Its antigen is currently unknown. TCRdb's table, derived via immunoSEQ multiplex PCR, lists solely in-frame clones and lacks some. The sample lists tens of thousands of clones; 60% to 80% were seen once. CD4+ T cell isolation took place after more than eight days of culture. Vaccinated participants had no history of SARS-CoV-2 infection and tested negative for nucleocapsid antibodies. Replacing half the medium with IL-2 medium was done on days 3 and 7. The record originates from a study of vaccination effects on CD4 cells after COVID-19. As for the study in general: In culture with approximately 9.5 IU/ml IL-2 and 8.5 to 10 ug/ml peptides, PBMC were grown at roughly 2 million per well. Findings and limits, study-wide: Vaccine-induced clones in healthy vaccinees cross-reacted with common cold coronaviruses in only 1 of 255 cases.

The V gene's germline CDR1 is MDHEN and CDR2 SYDVKM. CDR3 length: 15 amino acids. V gave up 10 bases and J gave up 4 bases, with 22 bases separating them. This sequence joins TRBV28 and TRBJ1-1; D is ambiguous. The sequencing used CD4+ T cells from PBMCs cultured without peptide, collected before COVID-19 vaccination. The clonotype comes from a human donor who received a COVID-19 vaccine. The CDR3 loop is CATSSSGSGSTEAFF. The DNA for the CDR3 is TGTGCCACGTCCTCCTCGGGGTCGGGCAGCACTGAAGCTTTCTTT.